The 8 T cell receptor beta chains in this list originate from one sample, sequenced in a study of T-cell reconstitution after alpha-beta-depleted transplantation in children. The authors prepared the TCRbeta library with unique molecular identifiers. TCRdb ran MiXCR on the PCR reads and lists one entry per CDR3 protein. The sample lists around 340,000 distinct CDR3 sequences; 10% to 15% were seen once. This specimen was PBMCs, taken from the stem cell graft. The receptor set was obtained from a human donor who donated a stem cell graft to a child with Fanconi anemia.

Turning to this clonotype: A much larger clone sits a single nucleotide away, making a read error possible. A read error is likely, as this CDR3 ends without the conserved phenylalanine or tryptophan. The rearrangement joins TRBV2 to TRBJ1-4, with D possibly being TRBD1 (6 bases). The CDR3 runs to 14 residues. Germline values: CDR1 SNHLY, CDR2 FYNNEI. Deletions cut 5 bases from V and 1 base from J, with 8 bases between. The CDR3: CASSTQGTNEKLFC. The CDR3 coding sequence is TGTGCCAGCAGTACACAGGGAACTAATGAAAAACTGTTTTGT.

This clonotype has a count of ten or more. The chain carries TRBV10-1 and TRBJ2-5; perhaps D is TRBD1 or TRBD2 (5 bases each). The V end was cut by 3 bases, the J end by 4 bases, with 12 bases between. The CDR3 totals 14 residues. From germline, CDR1 is WNHNN and CDR2 SYGVQD (reference sequence). DNA of the CDR3: TGCGCCAGCAGTGATGGGGGAAATCTAGAGACCCAGTACTTC. Its translation: CASSDGGNLETQYF.

This clonotype was counted a few times. The junction departs from germline at one end; a sequencing error may be responsible. The rearrangement links TRBV18 to TRBJ1-1; D ambiguous. CDR1 and CDR2 (germline): KGHSH, LQKENI. This CDR3 is 13 amino acids long. CDR3 sequence (DNA): TGTGCCAGCTCACCACGACGGAACGCTGAAGCTTTCTTT. Encoded protein: CASSPRRNAEAFF. Together with reference TRBV18 and TRBJ1-1, the CDR3 gives the full variable domain: NAGVMQNPRHLVRRRGQEARLRCSPMKGHSHVYWYRQLPEEGLKFMVYLQKENIIDESGMPKERFSAEFPKEGPSILRIQQVVRGDSAAYFCASSPRRNAEAFFGQGTRLTVV.

The chain joins TRBV14 to TRBJ1-4; 7 bases map to TRBD1. Germline trimming cut 6 bases from V and 8 bases from J; bases unmatched to any gene: 9. CDR1 is SGHDN and CDR2 is FVKESK in the germline V gene. This CDR3 is 14 amino acids long. This CDR3 reads CASRPGTDGEKLFF. CDR3 nucleotides: TGTGCCAGCAGACCAGGGACAGATGGGGAAAAACTGTTTTTT.

With regard to this clonotype: With a much larger clone just one base away, this may be a read error. This chain connects TRBV6-1 to TRBJ1-1; D possibly corresponds to TRBD1 (5 bases). Germline V gives CDR1 MNHNS, CDR2 SASEGT. The length of the CDR3 is 14 residues. Here the CDR3 reads CASLDTRVNSEAFF. CDR3 DNA sequence: TGTGCCTCCCTGGACACCCGAGTGAACTCTGAAGCTTTCTTT.

This clonotype appeared many times. The chain employs TRBV5-1 and TRBJ2-1; TRBD1 matches 12 bases. The germline gives CDR1 SGHRS, CDR2 YFSETQ. The J segment lost 7 bases and the V segment lost 5 bases, leaving 7 bases of the junction unmatched. This CDR3 is 15 amino acids long. The CDR3 region is CASSFGTGGMNEQFF. The CDR3 bases are TGCGCCAGCAGTTTCGGGACAGGGGGCATGAATGAGCAGTTCTTC.

This clonotype was recorded many times. The chain recombines TRBV29-1 with TRBJ2-1; D unresolved. Per germline, CDR1 SQVTM and CDR2 ANQGSEA. CDR3 length: 11 amino acids. Trimming pared 4 bases from V and 3 bases from J, leaving 4 bases between. The CDR3 is CSVANYNEQFF. DNA of the CDR3: TGCAGCGTTGCCAACTACAATGAGCAGTTCTTC.

In regard to this clonotype: At one end the junction does not follow the germline gene, possibly because of a read error. J is TRBJ2-7 and V is TRBV30; 8 nucleotides align to TRBD1. CDR3 length: 13 amino acids. Germline V gene lookup returns CDR1 GTSNPN and CDR2 SVGIG (reference sequence). CDR3 sequence (DNA): TGTCCCTGGAGTGTTGACAGGGGCTACGAGCAGTACTTC. The encoded protein is CPWSVDRGYEQYF.